What follows are 25 T cell receptor beta chains derived from one specimen sequenced in a study of shared clonotypes between healthy human individuals. Here immunoSEQ multiplex PCR was the method, and the copy in TCRdb shows in-frame clones only, minus some. The sample includes roughly 2.2 million clones, 85% to 95% seen only once; the top ten take 0.37%. Input material: naive CD4+ T cells from PBMCs. Subset reported: CD45RA+ positively selected. These receptors all stem from a man younger than 35 in good health. Some clones in this sample may be carry-over from other donors' samples.

This rearrangement joins TRBV5-4 to TRBJ2-5; 7 bases agree with TRBD1. The V and J ends lost 4 bases and 2 bases, in that order; junction bases with no gene match: 5. CDR3 length: 14 amino acids. The germline CDR1 and CDR2 sequences are SGHNT and YYREEE (reference sequence). This chain's CDR3 is CASSEGQLQETQYF. The CDR3 bases are TGTGCCAGCAGCGAGGGACAGTTACAAGAGACCCAGTACTTC.

The chain recombines TRBV10-1 with TRBJ2-1, with 7 positions matching TRBD2. The CDR3 length is 16 residues. The J segment lost 6 bases and the V segment lost 7 bases, leaving 15 bases of the junction unmatched. The germline V gene has CDR1 WNHNN and CDR2 SYGVQD (reference sequence). The CDR3: CASILPRGSVVNEQFF. CDR3 DNA: TGCGCCAGCATTCTCCCGCGCGGGAGCGTTGTCAATGAGCAGTTCTTC.

J is TRBJ2-1 and V is TRBV2; 7 positions agree with TRBD2. The CDR3 length is 16 residues. Trimming took 4 bases from V and 6 from J; bases not matched to a gene: 12. The V gene's germline CDR1 is SNHLY and CDR2 FYNNEI. CDR3 nucleotides: TGTGCCAGCAGTGGGGCCACGTCTAGCGGTGCCAATGAGCAGTTCTTC. Its protein is CASSGATSSGANEQFF. The whole variable domain, remainder taken from reference TRBV2 and TRBJ2-1, is EPEVTQTPSHQVTQMGQEVILRCVPISNHLYFYWYRQILGQKVEFLVSFYNNEISEKSEIFDDQFSVERPDGSNFTLKIRSTKLEDSAMYFCASSGATSSGANEQFFGPGTRLTVL.

This sequence joins TRBV11-2 and TRBJ2-7, with 8 nucleotides matching TRBD1. From germline, CDR1 is SGHAT and CDR2 FQNNGV. The ends lost 5 bases at V and 1 base at J; junction bases unmatched: 7. The CDR3 length is 15 residues. The DNA of the CDR3 is TGTGCCAGCAGCCCTCGTCGGACAGGGTCCTACGAGCAGTACTTC. Translation: CASSPRRTGSYEQYF.

The chain employs TRBV7-3 and TRBJ2-1; 10 bases are a match to TRBD2. V lost 4 bases to trimming and J lost 0 bases; unmatched junction nucleotides: 9. Per the germline V gene, CDR1 is SGHTA and CDR2 is FQGTGA. CDR3 length: 18 amino acids. The CDR3 bases are TGTGCCAGCAGCTCAGCTAGTAGCGGGAGGAGCTCCTACAATGAGCAGTTCTTC. This encodes CASSSASSGRSSYNEQFF.

V and J are TRBV6-6 and TRBJ2-1, with D possibly matching TRBD2 (5 bases). The V and J ends lost 3 bases and 8 bases respectively, with 20 bases between them. This CDR3 comprises 16 residues. In germline, CDR1 is MNHNY, CDR2 SVGAGI (reference sequence). The CDR3 spells CASSYKPPGPGDEQFF. The CDR3 DNA sequence: TGTGCCAGCAGTTATAAGCCCCCGGGTCCCGGGGATGAGCAGTTCTTC.

The chain employs TRBV2 and TRBJ2-7; 9 bases fit TRBD1. V trimming: 5 bases; J trimming: 2 bases; junction bases outside the gene matches: 10. The CDR3 totals 16 residues. Germline-derived CDR1 and CDR2 are SNHLY and FYNNEI. The CDR3 loop reads CASSHHGTGNTYEQYF. CDR3 coding DNA: TGTGCCAGCAGTCACCACGGGACAGGGAACACCTACGAGCAGTACTTC.

The chain combines TRBV7-9 with TRBJ2-3; tentative D call: TRBD1 (6 bases). The CDR3 totals 18 residues. The germline CDR1 and CDR2 sequences are SEHNR and FQNEAQ (reference sequence). Trimming removed 1 base at V and 11 bases at J, with 28 bases between. CDR3 bases: TGTGCCAGCAGCTTAGACAGGGCTGGATGGTTTTCCACTGATCAGCAGTATTTT. Residues: CASSLDRAGWFSTDQQYF.

This clone has only one observation. The chain is built from TRBV5-4 and TRBJ2-5; 9 bases agree with TRBD2. This CDR3 spans 15 amino acids. V lost 2 bases and J lost 5; bases outside the gene matches: 7. Germline lookup yields CDR1 SGHNT and CDR2 YYREEE (reference sequence). CDR3 amino acids: CASSLGLASGETQYF. In nucleotides, the CDR3 is TGTGCCAGCAGCTTAGGACTAGCGTCAGGGGAGACCCAGTACTTC.

This clone was counted once. This rearrangement joins TRBV9 to TRBJ2-6; D possibly corresponds to TRBD1 (6 bases). This CDR3 is 17 amino acids long. CDR1 is SGDLS and CDR2 is YYNGEE in the germline V gene. Trimming removed 4 bases at V and 0 bases at J, with 14 bases between. Here the CDR3 reads CASSPWTAPSGANVLTF. The DNA of the CDR3 is TGTGCCAGCAGCCCTTGGACAGCACCCTCTGGGGCCAACGTCCTGACTTTC.

V gene TRBV29-1 combines with J gene TRBJ2-3, with 11 nucleotides matching TRBD1. The CDR3 has 12 residues. V lost 7 bases and J lost 6; bases outside the gene matches: 3. Germline V lookup: CDR1 SQVTM, CDR2 ANQGSEA. The CDR3 DNA sequence: TGCAGCGCGGGACAGGGGGGGGATACGCAGTATTTT. It specifies CSAGQGGDTQYF.

The rearrangement uses TRBV6-5 and TRBJ2-7; 7 nucleotides match TRBD1. V shed 6 bases and J 3 bases; nucleotides not matched to a gene: 5. The V gene's germline CDR1 is MNHEY and CDR2 SVGAGI. The length of the CDR3 is 13 residues. This chain's CDR3 is CASRNRDSYEQYF. For the CDR3, the DNA is TGTGCCAGCAGAAACCGGGACAGCTACGAGCAGTACTTC.

This clone has just one count. The chain employs TRBV28 and TRBJ1-5, with TRBD1 matching over 7 bases. This CDR3 spans 14 amino acids. J gave up 7 bases and V 3 bases, and 6 bases lay outside the gene matches. Germline loops: CDR1 MDHEN, CDR2 SYDVKM. In DNA form, the CDR3 reads TGTGCCAGCAGTTTTGGACAGGTCACACAGCCCCAGCATTTT. This codes for CASSFGQVTQPQHF.

J is TRBJ2-3 and V is TRBV28, with a possible D match to TRBD1 (5 bases). Trimming took 2 bases from V and 2 from J, leaving 8 bases between them. The CDR3 runs to 14 residues. CDR1 and CDR2 from the germline V gene are MDHEN and SYDVKM. The CDR3 region is CASSLRQLTDTQYF. CDR3 in DNA: TGTGCCAGCAGTTTAAGACAGCTCACAGATACGCAGTATTTT.

This clone was detected only once. The rearrangement links TRBV4-2 to TRBJ2-1; the match to TRBD2 covers 9 bases. J lost 3 bases, V lost 1 base, and 7 bases had no gene match. The CDR3 has 17 residues. Germline CDR1 reads LGHNA; CDR2 reads YNFKEQ. CDR3 in DNA: TGTGCCAGCAGCCAAGCCCAGGCTAGCGGGGTCTACAATGAGCAGTTCTTC. It encodes CASSQAQASGVYNEQFF.

In its sample, this clone was seen once. The chain joins TRBV28 to TRBJ1-3; D gene ambiguous. CDR1 and CDR2 from the germline V gene are MDHEN and SYDVKM. This CDR3 spans 13 amino acids. The germline V and J ends were trimmed by 6 bases and 0 bases, with 6 bases remaining between them. The CDR3 DNA sequence: TGTGCCAGCAGGACAATCTCTGGAAACACCATATATTTT. It specifies CASRTISGNTIYF.

The gene calls are TRBV5-1 and TRBJ1-1; D ambiguous. The germline CDR1 and CDR2 sequences are SGHRS and YFSETQ. The CDR3 sequence is 15 residues long. Trimming cost V 1 base and J 4 bases, with 14 bases left between them. The CDR3 nucleotides are TGCGCCAGCAGCTTGCCCCCGGCGGTAGGCACTGAAGCTTTCTTT. Translating it yields CASSLPPAVGTEAFF.

The table lists this clone with a few counts. Different DNA sequences within this sample yield the same CDR3. The CDR3 nucleotides read TGTGCCAGCAGTGGGGACACTGAAGCTTTCTTT. Protein product: CASSGDTEAFF. V and J are TRBV2 and TRBJ1-1; D is unclear. Trimming shortened V by 4 bases and J by 3 bases, and 3 bases separated the two germline ends. Germline-derived CDR1 and CDR2 are SNHLY and FYNNEI. This CDR3 region has 11 residues. The full variable domain, rest sourced from reference TRBV2 and TRBJ1-1, is EPEVTQTPSHQVTQMGQEVILRCVPISNHLYFYWYRQILGQKVEFLVSFYNNEISEKSEIFDDQFSVERPDGSNFTLKIRSTKLEDSAMYFCASSGDTEAFFGQGTRLTVV.

Details on this clone: Other nucleotide sequences in the sample specify the same CDR3. The chain has TRBV20-1 and TRBJ2-7; D not certain. CDR3 length: 11 residues. Germline V gene sequence: CDR1 DFQATT, CDR2 SNEGSKA (reference sequence). Trimming shortened V by 4 bases and J by 3 bases, and 7 bases separated the two germline ends. As DNA, the CDR3 is TGCAGTGCTACGACAAGCTACGAGCAGTACTTC. Translation: CSATTSYEQYF.

The chain couples TRBV5-1 to TRBJ2-3; D might be TRBD2 (6 bases). Trimming left V 4 bases short and J 6 bases short, with 18 bases between. This CDR3 contains 15 residues. Germline values: CDR1 SGHRS, CDR2 YFSETQ. The CDR3 DNA reads as TGCGCCAGCAGCCCCGCACCGGGAGTCGCTGATACGCAGTATTTT. It specifies CASSPAPGVADTQYF. The whole variable domain, filled in from reference TRBV5-1 and TRBJ2-3, reads KAGVTQTPRYLIKTRGQQVTLSCSPISGHRSVSWYQQTPGQGLQFLFEYFSETQRNKGNFPGRFSGRQFSNSRSEMNVSTLELGDSALYLCASSPAPGVADTQYFGPGTRLTVL.

The J gene is TRBJ2-4, the V gene TRBV28, with D maybe TRBD1 (5 bases). This CDR3 spans 14 amino acids. V was cut by 5 bases and J by 9 bases, with 17 bases left in between. Germline V gives CDR1 MDHEN, CDR2 SYDVKM. DNA for the CDR3: TGTGCCAGCAGTCCCCCAATGACAGTTGGCATTCAGTACTTC. Encoded protein: CASSPPMTVGIQYF. The variable domain in full, with the rest retrieved from reference TRBV28 and TRBJ2-4, is DVKVTQSSRYLVKRTGEKVFLECVQDMDHENMFWYRQDPGLGLRLIYFSYDVKMKEKGDIPEGYSVSREKKERFSLILESASTNQTSMYLCASSPPMTVGIQYFGAGTRLSVL.

The chain employs TRBV2 and TRBJ1-1; TRBD1 might be the D (5 bases). The CDR3 spans 15 residues. Germline V lookup: CDR1 SNHLY, CDR2 FYNNEI. Trimming took off 3 bases at V and 5 bases at J, with 16 bases between the two ends. The CDR3 spells CASSEIRDGGTEAFF. CDR3 coding DNA: TGTGCCAGCAGTGAGATTCGGGATGGGGGGACTGAAGCTTTCTTT. Full variable domain (remainder filled in from reference TRBV2 and TRBJ1-1): EPEVTQTPSHQVTQMGQEVILRCVPISNHLYFYWYRQILGQKVEFLVSFYNNEISEKSEIFDDQFSVERPDGSNFTLKIRSTKLEDSAMYFCASSEIRDGGTEAFFGQGTRLTVV.

This clone was recorded only once. The CDR3 region is CASSEDRGLVYQPQHF. The CDR3 DNA reads TGTGCCAGCTCAGAGGACCGGGGCCTTGTATATCAGCCCCAGCATTTT. The J gene is TRBJ1-5, the V gene TRBV18; tentative D call: TRBD1 (5 bases). Germline lookup yields CDR1 KGHSH and CDR2 LQKENI. Trimming removed 5 bases at V and 5 bases at J, with 19 bases between. The CDR3 is 16 residues long. Full variable domain (remainder filled in from reference TRBV18 and TRBJ1-5): NAGVMQNPRHLVRRRGQEARLRCSPMKGHSHVYWYRQLPEEGLKFMVYLQKENIIDESGMPKERFSAEFPKEGPSILRIQQVVRGDSAAYFCASSEDRGLVYQPQHFGDGTRLSIL.

Concerning this clone: This same CDR3 is encoded by further DNA sequences in the sample. This chain links TRBV6-1 with TRBJ1-1, with unresolved D. In germline, CDR1 is MNHNS, CDR2 SASEGT. The CDR3 is made up of 11 amino acids. With 7 bases removed from V and 1 base from J, the gap between germline ends came to 4 bases. CDR3 protein: CASTGNTEAFF. The CDR3 DNA reads as TGTGCCAGCACAGGGAACACTGAAGCTTTCTTT.

The chain uses TRBV6-5 and TRBJ1-6; 9 nucleotides align to TRBD1. CDR1 is MNHEY, CDR2 SVGAGI, per germline. The CDR3 has 14 residues. V was clipped by 5 bases and J by 10 bases; unmatched bases: 6. The CDR3 DNA reads as TGTGCCAGCAGTAGGGGGACAGGGAGATCACCCCTCCACTTT. It codes for CASSRGTGRSPLHF.